Below, 3 T cell receptor beta chains from the same sample are listed, as sequenced in a study of cytomegalovirus exposure and HLA in healthy donors. TCRdb's table, derived via immunoSEQ multiplex PCR, lists solely in-frame clones and lacks some. In the table there are about 200,000 clones, approximately 82% of which are singletons. The sequenced sample was PBMCs. The source is a woman in her twenties or thirties in good health and CMV-seropositive.

This sequence joins TRBV2 and TRBJ2-1, with D possibly matching TRBD2 (6 bases). Germline-derived CDR1 and CDR2 are SNHLY and FYNNEI. This CDR3 contains 15 residues. V lost 4 bases, J lost 1 base, and 11 bases lay in between. The CDR3 sequence is CASSGGGNSYNEQFF. The CDR3 DNA is TGTGCCAGCAGTGGGGGCGGGAATTCCTACAATGAGCAGTTCTTC.

The V and J genes are TRBV7-6 and TRBJ2-1, with TRBD2 matching 8 bases. Germline V gene data show CDR1 as SGHVS and CDR2 as FNYEAQ. Trimming cost V 0 bases and J 10 bases; bases outside gene matches: 5. The length of the CDR3 is 14 residues. CDR3 region: CASSLALAGWEQFF. DNA of the CDR3: TGTGCCAGCAGCTTAGCTCTAGCGGGTTGGGAGCAGTTCTTC.

Only one count was recorded for this clone. The V and J genes are TRBV18 and TRBJ1-2; 9 nucleotides align to TRBD1. With 4 bases clipped from V and 3 bases from J, the junction kept 6 bases outside the gene matches. From germline, CDR1 is KGHSH and CDR2 LQKENI. The CDR3 sequence is 15 residues long. This CDR3 is CASSQRTGVYYGYTF. The CDR3 DNA reads as TGTGCCAGCTCACAACGGACAGGGGTTTACTATGGCTACACCTTC.